The entry below gives a single T cell receptor (beta chain) sequence along with its context. Its matching antigen is unknown. TCRdb fed the reads into MiXCR, producing one record per CDR3 protein. The profile shows 230,000 or so distinct CDR3 sequences, about 15% of them singletons. Germline loops: CDR1 SGHDN, CDR2 FVKESK. Trimming stripped 7 bases from V and 1 base from J, with 10 bases between. This CDR3 is built from 13 residues. This sample was taken from a study of T cell repertoires in cytomegalovirus infection. Study background: It can be stated that public TCR beta signatures indicated CMV infection as well as a matching HLA type.

General study findings and limits: The ex vivo response showed dominance by HLA-C-restricted CMV-specific TCR beta clonotypes. Identification of carriers of CMV plus the relevant HLA was achieved through cumulative public TCR beta family frequency.

The genes are TRBV14 and TRBJ1-1; D is uncertain. Material for sequencing was CD8+ T cells from PBMCs. The receptor comes from a human donor in good health (CMV status not recorded). Some clones in this sample may be carry-over from other donors' samples. CDR3 loop: CASTVGRNTEAFF. As DNA, the CDR3 is TGTGCCAGCACGGTGGGAAGGAACACTGAAGCTTTCTTT.